Sequencing of this T cell receptor beta chain was carried out in a study of blood T cell repertoires in COVID-19. Study information: The samples span acute and convalescent COVID-19 from the United States, Italy and Spain. T cells, B-cell-depleted T cells, or PBMCs supplied cDNA or gDNA.

As handled by the study authors: Amplifying reference gene primers gave estimates of nucleated cell counts. Using immunoSEQ multiplex PCR, the repertoire was profiled, and TCRdb retains in-frame clones only, with some absent. V and J calls and clone size follow that table, whereas D and trimming were derived from the DNA. This table holds 300,000 to 400,000 clones, around 90% found once. Seattle researchers signed up patients amid active infection and tracked them longitudinally. In germline, CDR1 is SEHNR, CDR2 FQNEAQ (reference sequence). The CDR3 runs 15 residues. With 4 bases clipped from V and 6 bases from J, the junction kept 7 bases outside the gene matches.

Sequenced sample: peripheral blood. The genes are TRBV7-9 and TRBJ2-3; 10 positions agree with TRBD2. The clonotype originates from a young man with COVID-19, enrolled during active disease. CDR3 DNA sequence: TGTGCCAGCAGCTCCAGCGGGGGGGCCCTCGATACGCAGTATTTT. Translation: CASSSSGGALDTQYF. Variable domain in full (rest from reference TRBV7-9 and TRBJ2-3): DTGVSQNPRHKITKRGQNVTFRCDPISEHNRLYWYRQTLGQGPEFLTYFQNEAQLEKSRLLSDRFSAERPKGSFSTLEIQRTEQGDSAMYLCASSSSGGALDTQYFGPGTRLTVL.